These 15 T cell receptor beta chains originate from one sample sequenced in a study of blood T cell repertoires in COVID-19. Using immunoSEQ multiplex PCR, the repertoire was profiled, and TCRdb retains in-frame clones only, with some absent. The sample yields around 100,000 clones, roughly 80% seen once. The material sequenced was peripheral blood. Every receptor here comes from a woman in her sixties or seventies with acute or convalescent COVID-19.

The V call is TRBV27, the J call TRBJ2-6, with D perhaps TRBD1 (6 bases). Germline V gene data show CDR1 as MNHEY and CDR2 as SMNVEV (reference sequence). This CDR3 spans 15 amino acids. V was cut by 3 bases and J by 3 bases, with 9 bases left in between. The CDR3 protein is CASSLGAHGANVLTF. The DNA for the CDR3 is TGTGCCAGCAGTTTGGGGGCGCATGGGGCCAACGTCCTGACTTTC.

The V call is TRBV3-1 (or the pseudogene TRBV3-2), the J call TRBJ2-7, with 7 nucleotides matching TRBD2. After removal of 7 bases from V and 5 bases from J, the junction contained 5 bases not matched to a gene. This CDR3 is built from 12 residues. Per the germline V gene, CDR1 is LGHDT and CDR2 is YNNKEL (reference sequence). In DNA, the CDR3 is TGTGCCAGCACCCCTGGGAGGGACGAGCAGTACGTC. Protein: CASTPGRDEQYV.

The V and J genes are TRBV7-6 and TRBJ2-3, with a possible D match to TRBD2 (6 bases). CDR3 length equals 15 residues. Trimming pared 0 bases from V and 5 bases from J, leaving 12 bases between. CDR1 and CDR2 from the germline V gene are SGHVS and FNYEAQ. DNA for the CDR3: TGTGCCAGCAGCTTAGCGCAAGGGCGGGGAGATACGCAGTATTTT. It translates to CASSLAQGRGDTQYF.

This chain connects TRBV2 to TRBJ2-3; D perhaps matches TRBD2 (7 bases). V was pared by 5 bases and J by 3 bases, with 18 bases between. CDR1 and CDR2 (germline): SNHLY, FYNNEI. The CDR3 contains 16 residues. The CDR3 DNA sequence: TGTGCCAGCAGTTCCTGGGCGGGGGCCGGGACAGATACGCAGTATTTT. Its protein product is CASSSWAGAGTDTQYF.

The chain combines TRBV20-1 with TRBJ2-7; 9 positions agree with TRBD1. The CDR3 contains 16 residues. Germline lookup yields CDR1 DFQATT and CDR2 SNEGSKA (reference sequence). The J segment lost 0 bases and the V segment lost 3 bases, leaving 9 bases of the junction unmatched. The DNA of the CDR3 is TGCAGTGCTAGTGGACCGGGACAGGGCCGCTCCTACGAGCAGTACTTC. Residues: CSASGPGQGRSYEQYF.

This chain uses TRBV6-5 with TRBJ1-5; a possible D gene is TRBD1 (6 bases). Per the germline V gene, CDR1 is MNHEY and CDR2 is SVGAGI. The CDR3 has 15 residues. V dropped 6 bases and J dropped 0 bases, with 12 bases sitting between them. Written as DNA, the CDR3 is TGTGCCAGCAGCCTACAGGGTTATAGCAATCAGCCCCAGCATTTT. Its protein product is CASSLQGYSNQPQHF.

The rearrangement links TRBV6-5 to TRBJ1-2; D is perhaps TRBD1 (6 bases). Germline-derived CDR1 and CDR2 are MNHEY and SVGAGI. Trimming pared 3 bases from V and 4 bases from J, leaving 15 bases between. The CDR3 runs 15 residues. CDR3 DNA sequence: TGTGCCAGCAGTTATCCCCAGGGGCGCCCCTATGGCTACACCTTC. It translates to CASSYPQGRPYGYTF.

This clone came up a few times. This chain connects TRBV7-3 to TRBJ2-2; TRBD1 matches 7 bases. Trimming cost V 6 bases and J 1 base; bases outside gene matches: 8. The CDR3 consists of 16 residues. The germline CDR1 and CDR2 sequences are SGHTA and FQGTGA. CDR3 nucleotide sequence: TGTGCCAGCAGTCCACAGGGGCCGCAGAACACCGGGGAGCTGTTTTTT. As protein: CASSPQGPQNTGELFF.

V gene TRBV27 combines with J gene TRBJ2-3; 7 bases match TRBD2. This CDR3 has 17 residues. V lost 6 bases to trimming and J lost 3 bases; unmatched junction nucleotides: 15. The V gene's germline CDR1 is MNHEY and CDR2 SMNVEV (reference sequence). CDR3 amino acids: CASRRVYTGGKTDTQYF. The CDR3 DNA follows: TGTGCCAGCAGACGGGTGTACACCGGGGGGAAGACAGATACGCAGTATTTT.

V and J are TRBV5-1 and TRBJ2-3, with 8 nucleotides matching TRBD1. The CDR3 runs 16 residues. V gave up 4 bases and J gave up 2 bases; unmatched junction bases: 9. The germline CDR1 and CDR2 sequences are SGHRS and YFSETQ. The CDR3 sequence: CASSVKTGAFTDTQYF. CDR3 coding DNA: TGCGCCAGCAGCGTCAAGACAGGGGCGTTCACAGATACGCAGTATTTT.

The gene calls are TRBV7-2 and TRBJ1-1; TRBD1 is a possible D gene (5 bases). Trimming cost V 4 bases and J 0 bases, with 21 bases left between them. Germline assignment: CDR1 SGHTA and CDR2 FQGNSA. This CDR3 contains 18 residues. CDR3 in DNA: TGTGCCAGCAGCTCTCGGAGCCAGGGACTATACATGAACACTGAAGCTTTCTTT. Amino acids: CASSSRSQGLYMNTEAFF.

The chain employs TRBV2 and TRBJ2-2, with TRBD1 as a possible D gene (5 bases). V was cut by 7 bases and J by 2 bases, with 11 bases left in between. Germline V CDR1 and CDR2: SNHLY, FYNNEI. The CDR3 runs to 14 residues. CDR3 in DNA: TGTGCCAGCACTGCCAGGGTTAACACCGGGGAGCTGTTTTTT. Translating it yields CASTARVNTGELFF.

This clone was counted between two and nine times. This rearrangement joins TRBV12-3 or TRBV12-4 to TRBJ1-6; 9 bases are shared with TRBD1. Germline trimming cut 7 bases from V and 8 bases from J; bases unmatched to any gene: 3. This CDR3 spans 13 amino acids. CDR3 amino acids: CASKGQGYSPLHF. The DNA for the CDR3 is TGTGCCAGCAAGGGACAGGGTTATTCACCCCTCCACTTT.

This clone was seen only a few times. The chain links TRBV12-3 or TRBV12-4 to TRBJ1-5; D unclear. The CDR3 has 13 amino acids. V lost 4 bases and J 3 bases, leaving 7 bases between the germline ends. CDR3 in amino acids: CASSYTNNQPQHF. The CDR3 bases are TGTGCCAGCAGTTACACCAACAATCAGCCCCAGCATTTT.

This CDR3 reads CASRSTGVETQYF. In nucleotides, the CDR3 is TGTGCCAGTAGATCAACAGGGGTAGAGACCCAGTACTTC. V usage is TRBV19 and J usage is TRBJ2-5; the match to TRBD1 covers 7 bases. The CDR3 extends over 13 amino acids. V gave up 6 bases and J gave up 4 bases; unmatched junction bases: 5. Germline values: CDR1 LNHDA, CDR2 SQIVND (reference sequence).